Below are 4 T cell receptor beta chains sequenced from a single sample in a study of blood T cell repertoires in COVID-19. Assay: immunoSEQ multiplex PCR; the TCRdb copy retains only in-frame clones and omits some. The sample lists around 130,000 clones, 70% to 90% occurring once. Specimen: peripheral blood. Every receptor here comes from a human donor in a cohort sampled during active COVID-19.

The chain couples TRBV3-1 (or the pseudogene TRBV3-2) to TRBJ1-6; unclear D gene. The CDR3 has 13 residues. Germline CDR1 is LGHDT and CDR2 is YNNKEL (reference sequence). The ends were cut back, 4 bases at V and 7 bases at J, with 8 bases in the middle. The CDR3 protein is CASSLTPNSPLHF. In DNA, the CDR3 is TGTGCCAGCAGCCTGACACCCAATTCACCCCTCCACTTT.

The rearrangement links TRBV18 to TRBJ2-1; 10 positions match TRBD1. V lost 0 bases to trimming and J lost 5 bases; unmatched junction nucleotides: 4. Germline V gene data show CDR1 as KGHSH and CDR2 as LQKENI. CDR3 length: 16 residues. The CDR3, as DNA: TGTGCCAGCTCACCACCGCGGGGACAGGGGAACAATGAGCAGTTCTTC. This gives the protein CASSPPRGQGNNEQFF. The entire variable domain, with the rest obtained from reference TRBV18 and TRBJ2-1, is as follows: NAGVMQNPRHLVRRRGQEARLRCSPMKGHSHVYWYRQLPEEGLKFMVYLQKENIIDESGMPKERFSAEFPKEGPSILRIQQVVRGDSAAYFCASSPPRGQGNNEQFFGPGTRLTVL.

CDR3 in amino acids: CSVDAEPGANVLTF. The CDR3, as DNA: TGCAGCGTTGACGCGGAACCTGGGGCCAACGTCCTGACTTTC. V gene TRBV29-1 combines with J gene TRBJ2-6; D uncertain. Trimming took 3 bases from V and 2 from J, leaving 8 bases between them. CDR1 and CDR2 from the germline V gene are SQVTM and ANQGSEA. The CDR3 is 14 residues long.

This clone showed up just once. This sequence joins TRBV21-1 and TRBJ1-2; TRBD1, the D gene given by the table, was not confirmed from the DNA. TRBV21-1 is designated a pseudogene. There are 13 residues in the CDR3. CDR3 in DNA: TGTGCCGAGCACAAAGGGGGTAACTATGGCTACACCTTC. Residues: CAEHKGGNYGYTF.